The clone carrying this T cell receptor beta chain was detected only once. These data belong to a study of blood T cell repertoires in COVID-19. Study context: PBMCs, B-cell-depleted T cells, or T cells provided the cDNA or gDNA that made up the material.

Per the authors' pipeline: Reference gene primer amplification gave nucleated cell count estimates. Sequencing was performed with immunoSEQ multiplex PCR; in TCRdb, only in-frame clones are kept and a portion is missing. V and J calls and clone size are copied from that table; D and trimming were computed from the DNA. Found here are 180,000 or so clones, 82% of them singletons; the top ten hold roughly 11%. The study recruited people aged about 18 to 90 years across under 25 US areas. Either two negative PCRs, clearance, or symptom resolution qualified Cohort 3 donors as recovered. The CDR3 extends over 14 amino acids. V dropped 1 base and J dropped 3 bases, with 9 bases sitting between them. In germline, CDR1 is SGHVS, CDR2 FQNEAQ.

This receptor was taken from a man over 45 who had recovered from COVID-19. Sequencing was done on a sample of PBMCs or T cells enriched from blood (not recorded which). The chain joins TRBV7-8 to TRBJ1-1; TRBD1 is a possible D gene (5 bases). The CDR3 nucleotides read TGTGCCAGCAGCTTAGGGGAGGGGTACACTGAAGCTTTCTTT. Residues: CASSLGEGYTEAFF.